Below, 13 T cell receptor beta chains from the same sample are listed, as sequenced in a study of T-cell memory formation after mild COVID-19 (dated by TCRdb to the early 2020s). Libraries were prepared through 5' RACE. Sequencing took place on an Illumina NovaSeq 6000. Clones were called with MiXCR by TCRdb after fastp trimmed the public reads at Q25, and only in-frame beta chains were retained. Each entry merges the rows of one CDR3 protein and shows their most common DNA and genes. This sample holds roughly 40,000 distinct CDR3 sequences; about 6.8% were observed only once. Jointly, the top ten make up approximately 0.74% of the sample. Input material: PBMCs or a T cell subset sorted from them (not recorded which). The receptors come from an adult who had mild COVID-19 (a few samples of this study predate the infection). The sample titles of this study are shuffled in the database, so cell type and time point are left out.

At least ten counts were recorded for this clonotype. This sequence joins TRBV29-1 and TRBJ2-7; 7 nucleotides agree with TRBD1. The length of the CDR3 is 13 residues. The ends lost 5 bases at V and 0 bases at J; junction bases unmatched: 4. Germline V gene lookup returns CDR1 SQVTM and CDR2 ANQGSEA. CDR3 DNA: TGCAGCGTTCCGGGACAGAGCTCCTACGAGCAGTACTTC. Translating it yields CSVPGQSSYEQYF.

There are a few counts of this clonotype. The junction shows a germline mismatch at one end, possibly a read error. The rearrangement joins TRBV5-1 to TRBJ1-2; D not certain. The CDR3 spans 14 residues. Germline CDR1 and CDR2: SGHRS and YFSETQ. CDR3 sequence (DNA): TGCGCCAGCAGCTTGAGCACCTCTAACTATGGCTACGCCTTC. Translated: CASSLSTSNYGYAF.

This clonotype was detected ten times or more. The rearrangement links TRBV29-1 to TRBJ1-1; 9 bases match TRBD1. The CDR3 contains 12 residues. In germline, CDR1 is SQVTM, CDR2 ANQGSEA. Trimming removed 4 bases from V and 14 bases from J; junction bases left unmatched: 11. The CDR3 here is CSVGYPTGGRFF. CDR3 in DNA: TGCAGCGTTGGCTATCCGACAGGGGGTCGCTTCTTT.

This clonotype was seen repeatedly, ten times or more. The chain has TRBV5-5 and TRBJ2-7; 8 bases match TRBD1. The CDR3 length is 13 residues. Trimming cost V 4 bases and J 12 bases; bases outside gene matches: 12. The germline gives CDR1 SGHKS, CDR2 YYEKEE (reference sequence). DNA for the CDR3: TGTGCCAGCAGCGTCGGGGGACAGGCGACTTGGTACTTC. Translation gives CASSVGGQATWYF.

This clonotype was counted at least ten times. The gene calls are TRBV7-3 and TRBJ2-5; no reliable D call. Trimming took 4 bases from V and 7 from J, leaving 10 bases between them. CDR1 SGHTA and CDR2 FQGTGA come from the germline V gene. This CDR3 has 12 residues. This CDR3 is CASSSPPGTQYF. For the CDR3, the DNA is TGTGCCAGCAGCTCCCCCCCGGGGACCCAGTACTTC.

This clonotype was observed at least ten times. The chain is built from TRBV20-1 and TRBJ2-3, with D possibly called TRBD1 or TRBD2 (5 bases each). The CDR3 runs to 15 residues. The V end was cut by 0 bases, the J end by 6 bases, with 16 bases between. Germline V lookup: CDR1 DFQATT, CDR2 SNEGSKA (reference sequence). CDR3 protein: CSARDLVGPGDTQYF. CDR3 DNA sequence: TGCAGTGCTAGAGACCTCGTGGGACCGGGGGATACGCAGTATTTT.

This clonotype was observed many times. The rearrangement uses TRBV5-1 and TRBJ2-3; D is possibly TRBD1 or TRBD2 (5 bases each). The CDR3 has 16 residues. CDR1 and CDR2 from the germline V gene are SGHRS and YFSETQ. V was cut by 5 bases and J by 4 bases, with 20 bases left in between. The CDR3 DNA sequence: TGCGCCAGCAGTTTAACCGGGGCCGGAGTCGCAGATACGCAGTATTTT. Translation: CASSLTGAGVADTQYF.

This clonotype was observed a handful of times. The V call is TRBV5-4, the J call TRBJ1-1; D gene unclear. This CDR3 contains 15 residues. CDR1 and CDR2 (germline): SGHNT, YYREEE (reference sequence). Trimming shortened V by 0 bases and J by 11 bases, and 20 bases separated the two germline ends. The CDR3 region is CASSLDQVMQNEAFF. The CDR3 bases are TGTGCCAGCAGCTTGGATCAGGTGATGCAGAACGAGGCTTTCTTT. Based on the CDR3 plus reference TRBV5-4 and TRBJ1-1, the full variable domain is ETGVTQSPTHLIKTRGQQVTLRCSSQSGHNTVSWYQQALGQGPQFIFQYYREEENGRGNFPPRFSGLQFPNYSSELNVNALELDDSALYLCASSLDQVMQNEAFFGQGTRLTVV.

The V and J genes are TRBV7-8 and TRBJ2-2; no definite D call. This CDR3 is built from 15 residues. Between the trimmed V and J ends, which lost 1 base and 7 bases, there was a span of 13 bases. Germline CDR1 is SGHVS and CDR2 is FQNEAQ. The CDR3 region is CASSLVPLTGGELFF. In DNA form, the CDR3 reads TGTGCCAGCAGCTTAGTGCCTCTAACTGGCGGGGAGCTGTTTTTT.

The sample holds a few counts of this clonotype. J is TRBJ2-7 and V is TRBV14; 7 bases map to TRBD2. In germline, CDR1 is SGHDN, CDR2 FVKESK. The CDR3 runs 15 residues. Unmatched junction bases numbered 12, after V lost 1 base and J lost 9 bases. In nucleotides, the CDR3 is TGTGCCAGCAGCCAAGGGCTAGCGGCCTCTGTTCGGCAGTACTTC. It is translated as CASSQGLAASVRQYF.

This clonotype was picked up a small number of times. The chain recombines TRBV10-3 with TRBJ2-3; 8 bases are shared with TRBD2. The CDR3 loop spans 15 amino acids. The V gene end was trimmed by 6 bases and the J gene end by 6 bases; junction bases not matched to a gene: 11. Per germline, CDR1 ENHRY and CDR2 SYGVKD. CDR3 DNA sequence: TGTGCCATCAGCGGGAGGGCGGGAGGACCGGATACGCAGTATTTT. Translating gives CAISGRAGGPDTQYF.

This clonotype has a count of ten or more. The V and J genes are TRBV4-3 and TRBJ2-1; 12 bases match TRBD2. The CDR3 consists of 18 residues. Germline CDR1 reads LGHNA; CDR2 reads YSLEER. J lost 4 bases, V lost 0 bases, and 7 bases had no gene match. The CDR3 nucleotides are TGCGCCAGCAGCCAAGAGAATCCCGGGACTAGCGGGTACAATGAGCAGTTCTTC. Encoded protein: CASSQENPGTSGYNEQFF.

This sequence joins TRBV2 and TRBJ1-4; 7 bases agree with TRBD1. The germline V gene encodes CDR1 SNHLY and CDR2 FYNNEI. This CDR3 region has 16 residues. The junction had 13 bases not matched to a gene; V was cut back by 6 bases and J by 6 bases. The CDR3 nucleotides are TGTGCCAGCAGCCCCAGACAGGGTGGGAATTATGAAAAACTGTTTTTT. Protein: CASSPRQGGNYEKLFF. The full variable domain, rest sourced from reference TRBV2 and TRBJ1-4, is EPEVTQTPSHQVTQMGQEVILRCVPISNHLYFYWYRQILGQKVEFLVSFYNNEISEKSEIFDDQFSVERPDGSNFTLKIRSTKLEDSAMYFCASSPRQGGNYEKLFFGSGTQLSVL.